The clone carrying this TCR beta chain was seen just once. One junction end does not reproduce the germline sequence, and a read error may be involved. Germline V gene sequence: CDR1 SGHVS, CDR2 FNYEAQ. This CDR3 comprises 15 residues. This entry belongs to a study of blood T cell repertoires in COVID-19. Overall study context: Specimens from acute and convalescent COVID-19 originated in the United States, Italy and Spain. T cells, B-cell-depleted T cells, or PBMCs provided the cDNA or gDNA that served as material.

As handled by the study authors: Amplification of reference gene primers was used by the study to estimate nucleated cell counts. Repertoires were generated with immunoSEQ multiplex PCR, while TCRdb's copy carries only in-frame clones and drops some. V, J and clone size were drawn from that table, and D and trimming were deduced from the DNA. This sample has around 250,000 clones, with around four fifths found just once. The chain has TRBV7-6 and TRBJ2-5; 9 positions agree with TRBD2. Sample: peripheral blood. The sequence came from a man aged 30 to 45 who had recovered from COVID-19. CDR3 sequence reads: CASSLASGAGETQYF. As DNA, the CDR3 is TGTGCCAGCAGCCTAGCTAGCGGGGCTGGGGAGACCCAGTACTTC.